This T cell receptor beta chain was profiled in a study of shared clonotypes between healthy human individuals. Whole-study findings and limits: Clonotypes that were shared across several donors made up 4% to 6% of naive CD4 clonotypes.

The method was immunoSEQ multiplex PCR; TCRdb's version includes in-frame clones alone and lacks a portion of them. The sample yields about 2.1 million clones, approximately 94% seen once. Concerning this clone: What it recognizes is unknown.

Positively selected for CCR7, the CD45RO-negative cells used as naive CD8 cells excluded terminally differentiated effector memory CD45RA+ cells. CDR3 length: 16 residues. CDR1 is MGHRA and CDR2 is YSYEKL in the germline V gene. V was trimmed by 1 base and J by 4 bases, leaving 14 bases between them. V is TRBV4-1 and J is TRBJ2-1; D is possibly TRBD1 (5 bases). The TCR sequence derives from a man aged 18 to 35 in good health. Some clones in this sample may be carry-over from other donors' samples. Sequencing was performed on naive CD8+ T cells from PBMCs. CDR3 amino acids: CASSQGVGALYNEQFF. The DNA of the CDR3 is TGCGCCAGCAGCCAAGGGGTTGGGGCCTTATACAATGAGCAGTTCTTC.